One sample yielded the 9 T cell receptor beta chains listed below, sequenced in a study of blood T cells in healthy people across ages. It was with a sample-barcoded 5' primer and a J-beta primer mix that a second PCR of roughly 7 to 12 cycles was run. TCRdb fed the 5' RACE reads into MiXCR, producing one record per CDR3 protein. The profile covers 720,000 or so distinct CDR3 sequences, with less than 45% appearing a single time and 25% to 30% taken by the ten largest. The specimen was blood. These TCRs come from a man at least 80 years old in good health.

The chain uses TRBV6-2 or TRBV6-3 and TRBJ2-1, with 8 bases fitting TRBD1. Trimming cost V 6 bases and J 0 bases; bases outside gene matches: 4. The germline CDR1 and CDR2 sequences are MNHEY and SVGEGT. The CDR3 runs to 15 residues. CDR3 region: CASRTGVISYNEQFF. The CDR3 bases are TGTGCCAGCAGGACAGGGGTAATCTCCTACAATGAGCAGTTCTTC.

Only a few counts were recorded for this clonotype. DNA for the CDR3: TGTGCCAGCAGACTCAACGCAGGATTCTACGAGCAGTACTTC. Translated: CASRLNAGFYEQYF. The J gene is TRBJ2-7, the V gene TRBV6-5; no firm D call. CDR1 MNHEY and CDR2 SVGAGI come from the germline V gene. The CDR3 sequence is 14 residues long. Between the trimmed V and J ends, which lost 6 bases and 3 bases, there was a span of 15 bases.

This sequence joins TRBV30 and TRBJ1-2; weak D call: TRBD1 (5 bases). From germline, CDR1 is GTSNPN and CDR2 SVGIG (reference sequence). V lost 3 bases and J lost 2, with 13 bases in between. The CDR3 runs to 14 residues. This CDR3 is CAWRPGLGNYGYTF. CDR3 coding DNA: TGTGCCTGGAGGCCAGGGTTAGGAAACTATGGCTACACCTTC.

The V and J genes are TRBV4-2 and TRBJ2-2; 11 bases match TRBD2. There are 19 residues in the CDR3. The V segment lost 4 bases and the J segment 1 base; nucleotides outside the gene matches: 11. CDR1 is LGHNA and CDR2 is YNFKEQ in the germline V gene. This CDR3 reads CASSLGSSSGGLNTGELFF. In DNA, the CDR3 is TGTGCCAGCAGCCTCGGGTCTTCTAGCGGGGGGCTGAACACCGGGGAGCTGTTTTTT.

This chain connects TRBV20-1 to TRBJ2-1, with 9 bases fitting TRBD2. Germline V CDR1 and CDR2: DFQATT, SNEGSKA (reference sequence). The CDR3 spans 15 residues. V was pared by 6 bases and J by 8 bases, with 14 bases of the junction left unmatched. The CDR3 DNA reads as TGCAGTGCCAATCAGGGCGGGGGGGCCTTAGATGAGCAGTTCTTC. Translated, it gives CSANQGGGALDEQFF.

The CDR3 protein is CASRDEWERETQYF. The CDR3 DNA reads TGTGCCAGCCGGGATGAGTGGGAGAGGGAGACCCAGTACTTC. The J gene is TRBJ2-4, the V gene TRBV12-3 or TRBV12-4; maybe TRBD2 (5 bases). The J call could be wrong; TRBJ2-5 is a better fit for the DNA end. The CDR3 is 14 amino acids.

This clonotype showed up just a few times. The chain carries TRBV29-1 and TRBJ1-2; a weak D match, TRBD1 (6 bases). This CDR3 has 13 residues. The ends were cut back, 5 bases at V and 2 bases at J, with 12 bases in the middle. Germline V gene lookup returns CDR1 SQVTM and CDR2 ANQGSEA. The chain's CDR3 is CSVSGGQNYGYTF. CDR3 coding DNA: TGCAGCGTTTCCGGGGGGCAAAACTATGGCTACACCTTC.

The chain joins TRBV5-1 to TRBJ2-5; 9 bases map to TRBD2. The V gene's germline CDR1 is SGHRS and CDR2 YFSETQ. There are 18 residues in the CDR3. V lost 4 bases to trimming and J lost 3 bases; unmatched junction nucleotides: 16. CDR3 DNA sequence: TGCGCCAGCAGCCTGTGGAGCCGACCTTCTAGCGGGGAAGAGACCCAGTACTTC. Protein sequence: CASSLWSRPSSGEETQYF.

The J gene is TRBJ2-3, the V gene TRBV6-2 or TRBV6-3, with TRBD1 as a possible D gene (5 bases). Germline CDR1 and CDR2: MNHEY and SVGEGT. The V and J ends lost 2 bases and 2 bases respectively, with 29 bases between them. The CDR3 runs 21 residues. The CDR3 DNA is TGTGCCAGCAGTTACCCCTACGTCCTACGCCGAAACAACAGGCCCACAGATACGCAGTATTTT. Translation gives CASSYPYVLRRNNRPTDTQYF.